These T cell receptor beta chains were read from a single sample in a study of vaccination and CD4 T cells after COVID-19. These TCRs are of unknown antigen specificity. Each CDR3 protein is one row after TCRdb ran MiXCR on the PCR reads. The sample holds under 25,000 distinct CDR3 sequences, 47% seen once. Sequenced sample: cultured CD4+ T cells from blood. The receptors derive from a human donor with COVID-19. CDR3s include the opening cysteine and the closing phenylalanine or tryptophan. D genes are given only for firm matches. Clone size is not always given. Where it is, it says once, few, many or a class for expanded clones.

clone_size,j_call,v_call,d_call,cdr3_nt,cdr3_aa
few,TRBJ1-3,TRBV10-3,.,TGTGCCATCAGTGGGCCTTACAGCTCTGGAAACACCATATATTTT,CAISGPYSSGNTIYF
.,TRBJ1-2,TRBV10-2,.,TGCGCCAGCAGTGAGAGTCAGGGAAGCGGAGGCTACACCTTC,CASSESQGSGGYTF
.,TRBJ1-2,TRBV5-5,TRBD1,TGTGCCAGCAGCTTGGACGTAGGGGGCCCGTATGGCTACACCTTC,CASSLDVGGPYGYTF
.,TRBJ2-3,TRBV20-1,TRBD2,TGCAGTGCTGGGTCGGGGGGGGACGTCACAGATACGCAGTATTTT,CSAGSGGDVTDTQYF
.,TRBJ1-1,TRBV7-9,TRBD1,TGTGCCAGCAGAAGGGGGACAGAACAGAACACTGAAGCTTTCTTT,CASRRGTEQNTEAFF
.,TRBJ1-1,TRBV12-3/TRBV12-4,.,TGTGCCAGCAGTCCCACCCCACCAGGAAACACTGAAGCTTTCTTT,CASSPTPPGNTEAFF
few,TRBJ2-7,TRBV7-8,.,TGTGCCAGCAGCTTAGTAGCTGGGGTCGCCTCCTACGAGCAGTACTTC,CASSLVAGVASYEQYF
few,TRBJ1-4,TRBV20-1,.,TGCAGTGCTAGAGTTAAGGGCGGGGTATATGAAAAACTGTTTTTT,CSARVKGGVYEKLFF
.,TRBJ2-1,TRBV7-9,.,TGTGCCAGCAGCTTGTCCCAGGCTCAGAGTTGGGATGAGCAGTTCTTC,CASSLSQAQSWDEQFF
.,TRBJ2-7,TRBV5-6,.,TGTGCCAGCAGCTTGGGTGGCATTTCCTACGAGCAGTACTTC,CASSLGGISYEQYF
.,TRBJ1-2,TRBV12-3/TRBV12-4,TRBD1,TGTGCCAGCAGCAGTCCCGGGACAGGGGGCAAGGGTGGCTACACCTTC,CASSSPGTGGKGGYTF
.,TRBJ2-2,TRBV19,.,TGTGCCAGTAGTATGGGGTCGAACACCGGGGAGCTGTTTTTT,CASSMGSNTGELFF
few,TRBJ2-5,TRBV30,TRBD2,TGTGCCTGGAGTGGTTCGGGCAAAACGGGGGGAAAACAAGAGACCCAGTACTTC,CAWSGSGKTGGKQETQYF
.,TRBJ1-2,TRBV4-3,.,TGCGCCAGCAGCCACGCCCAGAACTATGGCTACACCTTC,CASSHAQNYGYTF
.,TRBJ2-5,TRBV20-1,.,TGCAGTGCTAGTGAGTTGGGGAACCAAGAGACCCAGTACTTC,CSASELGNQETQYF
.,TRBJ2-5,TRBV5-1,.,TGCGCCAGCAATTCTGGACAGAGCAAAGAGACCCAGTACTTC,CASNSGQSKETQYF
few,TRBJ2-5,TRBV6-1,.,TGTGCCAGCAGAGGACATCTTCAAGAGACCCAGTACTTC,CASRGHLQETQYF
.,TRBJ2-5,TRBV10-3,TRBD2,TGTGCCATCAGGCTAGCGGGGGGCGGAGAGACCCAGTACTTC,CAIRLAGGGETQYF
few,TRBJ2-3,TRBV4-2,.,TGTGCCAGCAGCCAAGAACCCGGGACAGATACGCAGTATTTT,CASSQEPGTDTQYF
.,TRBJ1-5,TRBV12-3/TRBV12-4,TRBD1,TGTGCCAGCAGTGCTACAGGGGGCGAAGGCCAGCCCCAGCATTTT,CASSATGGEGQPQHF
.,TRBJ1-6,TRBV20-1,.,TGCAGTACCCAGAGGGACAACTATAATTCACCCCTCCACTTT,CSTQRDNYNSPLHF
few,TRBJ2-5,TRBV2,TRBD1,TGTGCCAGCCTCGACAGGGGCCAAGAGACCCAGTACTTC,CASLDRGQETQYF
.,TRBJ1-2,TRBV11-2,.,TGTGCCAGCAATTTACAGGGTCATAACTATGGCTACACCTTC,CASNLQGHNYGYTF
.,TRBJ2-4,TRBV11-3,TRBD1,TGTGCCAGCAGGTCATACAGGCCCGGGACAGGGTCGGCGTCCAAAAACATTCAGTACTTC,CASRSYRPGTGSASKNIQYF
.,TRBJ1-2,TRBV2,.,TGTGCCAGCAGCACTACTGGAAACTATGGCTACACCTTC,CASSTTGNYGYTF
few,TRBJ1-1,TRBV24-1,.,TGTGCCACCAGTGGGAACAGGGTTGGAACTGAAGCTTTCTTT,CATSGNRVGTEAFF
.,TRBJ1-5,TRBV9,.,TGTGCCAGCAGCGTAGTACTCCGGGACAGCAATCAGCCCCAGCATTTT,CASSVVLRDSNQPQHF
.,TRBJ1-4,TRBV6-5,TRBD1,TGTGCCAGCAGTTCCTCCGGGACAGGGAATGAAAAACTGTTTTTT,CASSSSGTGNEKLFF
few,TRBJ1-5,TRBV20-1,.,TGCAGTGCTAGCCCAGATCAGCCCCAGCATTTT,CSASPDQPQHF
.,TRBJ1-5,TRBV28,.,TGTGCCAGCACCCCACTTGGGTGGGGTAATAACAATCAGCCCCAGCATTTT,CASTPLGWGNNNQPQHF
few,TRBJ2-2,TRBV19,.,TGTGCCAGTAGTTCCCGACAGACCGGGGAGCTGTTTTTT,CASSSRQTGELFF
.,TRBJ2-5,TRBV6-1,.,TGTGCCAGCAGTGCCCCCGGTTTATCCTTTCGGGAGACCCAGTACTTC,CASSAPGLSFRETQYF
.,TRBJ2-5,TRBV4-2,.,TGTGCCAGCAGCCAAGAATCCCCCGGGACTGGGAACCAAGAGACCCAGTACTTC,CASSQESPGTGNQETQYF
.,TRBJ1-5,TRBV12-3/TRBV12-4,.,TGTGCCAGCGTTATGGGCGGTAGCAATCAGCCCCAGCATTTT,CASVMGGSNQPQHF
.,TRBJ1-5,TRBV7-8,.,TGTGCCAGCAGCTTATCGGAAGGGATAAACAATCAGCCCCAGCATTTT,CASSLSEGINNQPQHF
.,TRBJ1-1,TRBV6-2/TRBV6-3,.,TGTGCCAGCAGACCCCTTCCAGGGTACCTCATGAACACTGAAGCTTTCTTT,CASRPLPGYLMNTEAFF
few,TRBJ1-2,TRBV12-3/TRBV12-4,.,TGTGCCAGCAGTGGGACGTCAGATGGCTACACCTTC,CASSGTSDGYTF
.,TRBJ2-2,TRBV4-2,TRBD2,TGTGCCAGCAGCCATAAAGCGGGGGGGAACACCGGGGAGCTGTTTTTT,CASSHKAGGNTGELFF
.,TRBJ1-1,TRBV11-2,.,TGTGCCAGCTCGGCGCACACTGAAGCTTTCTTT,CASSAHTEAFF
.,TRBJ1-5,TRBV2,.,TGTGCCAGCAGTCGGATGCGGGGGTCCAATCAGCCCCAGCATTTT,CASSRMRGSNQPQHF
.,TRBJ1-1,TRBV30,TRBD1,TGTGCCTGGGGACAGGGGAACACTGAAGCTTTCTTT,CAWGQGNTEAFF
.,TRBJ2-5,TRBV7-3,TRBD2,TGTGCCAGCAGCTTAGAGGGACTAGTCGGAGAGACCCAGTACTTC,CASSLEGLVGETQYF